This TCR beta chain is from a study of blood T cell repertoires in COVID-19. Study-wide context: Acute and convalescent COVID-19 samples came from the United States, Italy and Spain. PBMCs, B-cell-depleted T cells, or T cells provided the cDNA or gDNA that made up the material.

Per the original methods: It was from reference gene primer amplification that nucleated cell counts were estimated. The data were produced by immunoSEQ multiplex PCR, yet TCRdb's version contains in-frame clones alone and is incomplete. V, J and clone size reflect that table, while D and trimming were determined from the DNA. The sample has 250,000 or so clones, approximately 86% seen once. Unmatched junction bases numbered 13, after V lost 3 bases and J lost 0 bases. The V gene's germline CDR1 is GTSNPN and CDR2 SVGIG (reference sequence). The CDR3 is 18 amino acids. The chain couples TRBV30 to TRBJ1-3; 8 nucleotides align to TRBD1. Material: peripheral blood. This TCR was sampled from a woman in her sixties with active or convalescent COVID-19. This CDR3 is CAWRSGTGLKNSGNTIYF. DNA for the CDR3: TGTGCCTGGAGATCCGGGACAGGACTTAAAAACTCTGGAAACACCATATATTTT.